A selection of T cell receptor beta chains follows, all from one sample in a study of shared clonotypes between healthy human individuals. Repertoires were generated with immunoSEQ multiplex PCR, while TCRdb's copy carries only in-frame clones and drops some. Among roughly 1,800,000 clones, just under 95% were seen once, and the ten largest hold 1.2%. The sequenced sample consisted of naive CD8+ T cells sorted from blood. These receptors all stem from a man aged 18 to 29 in good health. Each CDR3 is given with its conserved first and last residue. A D gene is named only where the DNA matches it firmly. Clone size is not always given. Where it is, it says once, few, many or a class for expanded clones.

clone_size j_call d_call v_call cdr3_nt cdr3_aa
NA TRBJ1-2 NA TRBV28 TGTGCCGGCGCGACCGGCGTCTATGGCTACACCTTC CAGATGVYGYTF
NA TRBJ2-7 TRBD1 TRBV7-9 TGTGCCAGCAGCGCCGGACAGGGGAGCTCCTACGAGCAGTACTTC CASSAGQGSSYEQYF
NA TRBJ1-5 NA TRBV4-3 TGCGCCAGCAGCCAAGATTTAGATCAGCCCCAGCATTTT CASSQDLDQPQHF
NA TRBJ2-7 NA TRBV4-3 TGCGCCAGCAGCCCATATAGTGATGACCACTACGAGCAGTACTTC CASSPYSDDHYEQYF
NA TRBJ2-3 TRBD2 TRBV10-2 TGCGCCAGCAGTGAGCCGCCTAGCGGGGGATACACAGATACGCAGTATTTT CASSEPPSGGYTDTQYF
NA TRBJ2-5 TRBD1 TRBV7-2 TGTGCCAGTCGGGACAGGGTTGAGACCCAGTACTTC CASRDRVETQYF
NA TRBJ1-2 NA TRBV27 TGTGCCAGCAGTCCCGGGGGCAGTAACTATGGCTACACCTTC CASSPGGSNYGYTF
NA TRBJ2-7 TRBD2 TRBV19 TGTGCCAGTAGTGGTGAGGGACTAGCGGGAACCTACGAGCAGTACTTC CASSGEGLAGTYEQYF
NA TRBJ1-6 NA TRBV6-5 TGTGCCAGCAGTTACCTAGAGACGCTCTATAATTCACCCCTCCACTTT CASSYLETLYNSPLHF
NA TRBJ2-1 NA TRBV1 TGCACCAGCAGCCAGAAGCGGGAAATTGAGCAGTTCTTC CTSSQKREIEQFF
NA TRBJ1-2 NA TRBV6-5 TGTGCCAGCAGTTACTCGATCTCGCAGGGCAATGGCTACACCTTC CASSYSISQGNGYTF
NA TRBJ1-1 NA TRBV9 TGTGCCAGCAGCGTAGAGGGCACAATGAACACTGAAGCTTTCTTT CASSVEGTMNTEAFF
once TRBJ1-1 TRBD1 TRBV6-5 TGTGCCAGCACTCCAGGGGGGGGGCTGACTGAAGCTTTCTTT CASTPGGGLTEAFF
NA TRBJ2-2 NA TRBV15 TGTGCCACCAGCAGAGATCCGGGCACCGGGGAGCTGTTTTTT CATSRDPGTGELFF
NA TRBJ1-3 NA TRBV21-1 TGTGCCAAACCGGAACCGGACAGTCCGAGAAACACCATATATTTT CAKPEPDSPRNTIYF
NA TRBJ2-2 TRBD2 TRBV7-3 TGTGCCAGCAGCCCTTCAACTAGCGGGGGCCACACCGGGGAGCTGTTTTTT CASSPSTSGGHTGELFF
NA TRBJ2-2 TRBD2 TRBV6-1 TGTGCCAGCAGCGAACTAGCGGGGGCGAACACCGGGGAGCTGTTTTTT CASSELAGANTGELFF
NA TRBJ2-7 TRBD1 TRBV28 TGTGCCAGCAGTCGGACAGGGTACTACGAGCAGTACTTC CASSRTGYYEQYF
NA TRBJ2-2 NA TRBV5-1 TGCGCCAGCAGCTTGGTCTTTCAGGAGATGAACACCGGGGAGCTGTTTTTT CASSLVFQEMNTGELFF
NA TRBJ1-4 NA TRBV12-5 TGTGCTAGTGGTTTGCAGGGGTTTGCAACTAATGAAAAACTGTTTTTT CASGLQGFATNEKLFF
few TRBJ1-1 TRBD1 TRBV6-6 TGTGCCAGCAGCCTCGGGACAGGGGAGGAAGCTTTCTTT CASSLGTGEEAFF